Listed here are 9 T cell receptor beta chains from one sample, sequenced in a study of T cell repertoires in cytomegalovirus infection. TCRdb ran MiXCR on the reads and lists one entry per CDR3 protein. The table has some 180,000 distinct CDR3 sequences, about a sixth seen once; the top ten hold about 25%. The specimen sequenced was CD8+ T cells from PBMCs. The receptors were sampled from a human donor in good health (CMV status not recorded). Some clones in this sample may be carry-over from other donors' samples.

CDR3 sequence (DNA): TGTGCCAGCAGTTTGCCTCTGAGCAGGGGAGGAGAGACCCAGTACTTC. It encodes CASSLPLSRGGETQYF. The gene calls are TRBV28 and TRBJ2-5; D tentatively reads TRBD1 or TRBD2 (6 bases each). The CDR3 extends over 16 amino acids. V lost 3 bases to trimming and J lost 4 bases, with 18 bases between them. Per germline, CDR1 MDHEN and CDR2 SYDVKM.

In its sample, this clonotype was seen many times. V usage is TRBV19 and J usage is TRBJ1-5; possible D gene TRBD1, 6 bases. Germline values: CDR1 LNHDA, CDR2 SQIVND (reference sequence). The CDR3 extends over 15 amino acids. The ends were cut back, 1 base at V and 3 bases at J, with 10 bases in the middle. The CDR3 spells CASSIVWTVNQPQHF. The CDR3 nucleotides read TGTGCCAGTAGTATAGTTTGGACAGTCAATCAGCCCCAGCATTTT.

In DNA form, the CDR3 reads TGTGCCAGCAGTTACTACGCGATCTATGAGCAGTTCTTC. Its translation is CASSYYAIYEQFF. The chain couples TRBV6-2 or TRBV6-3 to TRBJ2-1; D is unresolved. The CDR3 is made up of 13 amino acids. Trimming stripped 1 base from V and 8 bases from J, with 9 bases between. Germline CDR1 and CDR2: MNHEY and SVGEGT.

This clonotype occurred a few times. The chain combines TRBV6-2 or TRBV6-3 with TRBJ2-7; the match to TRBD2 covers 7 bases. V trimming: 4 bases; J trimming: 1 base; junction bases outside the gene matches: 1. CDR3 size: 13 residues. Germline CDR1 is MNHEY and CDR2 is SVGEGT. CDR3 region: CASSSGGSYEQYF. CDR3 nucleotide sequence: TGTGCCAGCAGTTCGGGGGGATCCTACGAGCAGTACTTC.

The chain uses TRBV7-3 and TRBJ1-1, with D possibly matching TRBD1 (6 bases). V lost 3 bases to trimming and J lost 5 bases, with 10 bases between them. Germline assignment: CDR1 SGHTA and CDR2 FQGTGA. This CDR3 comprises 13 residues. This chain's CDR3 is CASSFTGKTEAFF. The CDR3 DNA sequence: TGTGCCAGCAGCTTCACAGGGAAAACTGAAGCTTTCTTT.

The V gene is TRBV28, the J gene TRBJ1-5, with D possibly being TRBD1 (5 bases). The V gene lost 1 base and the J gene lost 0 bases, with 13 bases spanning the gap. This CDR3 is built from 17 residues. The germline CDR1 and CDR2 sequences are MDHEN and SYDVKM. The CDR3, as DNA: TGTGCCAGCAGTTTATTCAGGACAACCTATAGCAATCAGCCCCAGCATTTT. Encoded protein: CASSLFRTTYSNQPQHF.

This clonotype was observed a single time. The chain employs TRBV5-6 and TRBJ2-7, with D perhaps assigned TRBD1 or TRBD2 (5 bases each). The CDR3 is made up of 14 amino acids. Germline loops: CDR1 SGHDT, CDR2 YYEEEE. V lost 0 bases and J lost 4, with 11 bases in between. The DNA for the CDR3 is TGTGCCAGCAGCTTGGGGTTTGGGGGTTACGAGCAGTACTTC. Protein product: CASSLGFGGYEQYF.

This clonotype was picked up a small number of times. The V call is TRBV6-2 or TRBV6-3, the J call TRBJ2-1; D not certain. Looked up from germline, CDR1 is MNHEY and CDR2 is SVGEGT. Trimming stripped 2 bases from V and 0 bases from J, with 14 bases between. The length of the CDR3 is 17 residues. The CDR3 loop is CASSYDLSASSYNEQFF. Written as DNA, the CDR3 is TGTGCCAGCAGTTACGATTTATCAGCATCCTCCTACAATGAGCAGTTCTTC.

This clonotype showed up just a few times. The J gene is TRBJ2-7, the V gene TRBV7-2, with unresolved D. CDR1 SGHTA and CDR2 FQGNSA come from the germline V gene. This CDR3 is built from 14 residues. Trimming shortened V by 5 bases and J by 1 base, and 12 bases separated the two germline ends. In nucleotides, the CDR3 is TGTGCCAGCAGCCCGGTGACGGTTTCCTACGAGCAGTACTTC. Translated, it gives CASSPVTVSYEQYF. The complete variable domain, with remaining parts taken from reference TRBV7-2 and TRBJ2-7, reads GAGVSQSPSNKVTEKGKDVELRCDPISGHTALYWYRQSLGQGLEFLIYFQGNSAPDKSGLPSDRFSAERTGGSVSTLTIQRTQQEDSAVYLCASSPVTVSYEQYFGPGTRLTVT.